This entry is about one T cell receptor (beta chain). This specimen comes from a study of cytomegalovirus exposure and HLA in healthy donors. The CDR3 has 17 residues. J was trimmed by 3 bases and V by 4 bases; bases with no gene match: 7. Germline assignment: CDR1 SGHTA and CDR2 FQGNSA. Use of 60 Vbeta and 13 Jbeta primers characterized the PCR. Method: immunoSEQ multiplex PCR; TCRdb's copy keeps in-frame clones and lacks some. The table has over 60,000 clones, 76% seen once; the top ten hold 3.3%. The chain is built from TRBV7-2 and TRBJ2-7, with 15 bases identical to TRBD2. Sequenced: PBMCs. This clonotype was obtained from a man younger than 30 in good health and CMV-seronegative. CDR3 bases: TGTGCCAGCAGCTCCCGGACTAGCGGGGGGGCTGTCTACGAGCAGTACTTC. Amino acids: CASSSRTSGGAVYEQYF. The full variable domain, completed using reference TRBV7-2 and TRBJ2-7, is GAGVSQSPSNKVTEKGKDVELRCDPISGHTALYWYRQSLGQGLEFLIYFQGNSAPDKSGLPSDRFSAERTGGSVSTLTIQRTQQEDSAVYLCASSSRTSGGAVYEQYFGPGTRLTVT.